Each of the 24 T cell receptor beta chains below was sequenced from the same sample in a study of blood T cells in healthy people across ages. A J-beta primer mix and a sample-barcoded 5' primer were used in a second PCR of roughly 7 to 12 cycles. TCRdb recomputed calls from the 5' RACE reads with MiXCR, one row per CDR3 protein. The sample lists 450,000 to 700,000 distinct CDR3 sequences, 27% seen once, with about 18% in the top ten. The sequenced material came from blood. Source of these receptors: a woman in her seventies in good health.

This clonotype was observed a handful of times. The chain couples TRBV5-6 to TRBJ2-4; D is perhaps TRBD2 (5 bases). The V gene lost 4 bases and the J gene lost 6 bases, with 8 bases spanning the gap. CDR1 is SGHDT and CDR2 is YYEEEE in the germline V gene. This CDR3 region has 12 residues. The CDR3 coding sequence is TGTGCCAGCAGCAAGGACTTAAACATTCAGTACTTC. Translating it yields CASSKDLNIQYF.

This chain links TRBV4-1 with TRBJ2-2; 8 bases are a match to TRBD2. The CDR3 has 15 residues. J lost 4 bases, V lost 5 bases, and 6 bases had no gene match. CDR1 is MGHRA, CDR2 YSYEKL, per germline. The CDR3 region is CASSISGSTTGELFF. Here the CDR3 DNA reads TGCGCCAGCAGCATAAGCGGGAGTACCACCGGGGAGCTGTTTTTT.

The rearrangement uses TRBV11-2 and TRBJ1-1; no reliable D call. CDR3 size: 14 residues. Germline V lookup: CDR1 SGHAT, CDR2 FQNNGV. Trimming left V 5 bases short and J 0 bases short, with 10 bases between. The CDR3 spells CASSNVVVNTEAFF. The CDR3 DNA reads TGTGCCAGCAGCAACGTAGTGGTGAACACTGAAGCTTTCTTT. The whole variable domain, filled in from reference TRBV11-2 and TRBJ1-1, reads EAGVAQSPRYKIIEKRQSVAFWCNPISGHATLYWYQQILGQGPKLLIQFQNNGVVDDSQLPKDRFSAERLKGVDSTLKIQPAKLEDSAVYLCASSNVVVNTEAFFGQGTRLTVV.

This clonotype occurred a few times. For the CDR3, the DNA is TGTGCCAGCAGCAGACAGGGGCGGGGTCCTAACTATGGCTACACCTTC. The encoded protein is CASSRQGRGPNYGYTF. This chain joins TRBV7-3 and TRBJ1-2, with 8 bases lining up with TRBD1. Germline assignment: CDR1 SGHTA and CDR2 FQGTGA. Trimming took 5 bases from V and 0 from J; bases not matched to a gene: 8. This CDR3 spans 16 amino acids.

The chain is built from TRBV30 and TRBJ1-4, with D uncertain. The CDR3 covers 14 residues. V was cut by 0 bases and J by 7 bases, with 12 bases left in between. Germline V gene data show CDR1 as GTSNPN and CDR2 as SVGIG (reference sequence). CDR3 loop: CAWSVGSFGEKLFF. CDR3 sequence (DNA): TGTGCCTGGAGTGTAGGCAGCTTCGGTGAAAAACTGTTTTTT.

This clonotype has a count of ten or more. This chain uses TRBV6-2 or TRBV6-3 with TRBJ2-7; D not resolved. CDR3 size: 12 residues. V gave up 0 bases and J gave up 0 bases, with 0 bases separating them. Germline CDR1 reads MNHEY; CDR2 reads SVGEGT. The CDR3 DNA reads as TGTGCCAGCAGTTACTCCTCCTACGAGCAGTACTTC. This codes for CASSYSSYEQYF.

This clonotype was counted between two and nine times. The chain couples TRBV7-9 to TRBJ1-1; D is unclear. Per germline, CDR1 SEHNR and CDR2 FQNEAQ (reference sequence). V lost 1 base and J 5 bases, leaving 14 bases between the germline ends. The CDR3 loop spans 15 amino acids. Written as DNA, the CDR3 is TGTGCCAGCAGCTTAGGGGCAGGAGGAAGAACTGAAGCTTTCTTT. This translates into CASSLGAGGRTEAFF. Full variable domain (rest looked up from reference TRBV7-9 and TRBJ1-1): DTGVSQNPRHKITKRGQNVTFRCDPISEHNRLYWYRQTLGQGPEFLTYFQNEAQLEKSRLLSDRFSAERPKGSFSTLEIQRTEQGDSAMYLCASSLGAGGRTEAFFGQGTRLTVV.

This clonotype was found a few times. The V and J genes are TRBV4-1 and TRBJ1-5; D gene unclear. Germline V gives CDR1 MGHRA, CDR2 YSYEKL. V dropped 1 base and J dropped 6 bases, with 16 bases sitting between them. The CDR3 length is 16 residues. CDR3 sequence (DNA): TGCGCCAGCAGCCAAGGTCAAGGCAGTAGTGGTCAGCCCCAGCATTTT. It is translated as CASSQGQGSSGQPQHF.

This clonotype was seen a handful of times. CDR3: CASFPSHGTQYF. The DNA of the CDR3 is TGTGCCAGCTTTCCCAGCCATGGGACCCAGTACTTC. J is TRBJ2-5 and V is TRBV6-1; no firm D call. The CDR3 is 12 amino acids. The ends were cut back, 8 bases at V and 7 bases at J, with 14 bases in the middle. Germline assignment: CDR1 MNHNS and CDR2 SASEGT.

This clonotype occurred a few times. The chain links TRBV2 to TRBJ1-5; perhaps TRBD1 as D (6 bases). This CDR3 has 18 residues. Germline CDR1 SNHLY, CDR2 FYNNEI. Trimming removed 7 bases at V and 4 bases at J, with 26 bases between. The CDR3 DNA is TGTGCCAGCACAAGACAGCAACTTACTAGGGGGGTAAATCAGCCCCAGCATTTT. Encoded protein: CASTRQQLTRGVNQPQHF.

A few counts support this clonotype. The chain couples TRBV18 to TRBJ2-5; D is uncertain. The J call may be incorrect, as the DNA end agrees better with TRBJ2-7. The CDR3 runs 14 residues. From germline, CDR1 is KGHSH and CDR2 LQKENI. The CDR3 DNA reads as TGTGCCAGCTCACCGGTACCGGGCTTCTACGAGCAGTACTTC. Amino acids: CASSPVPGFYEQYF.

The rearrangement joins TRBV3-1 to TRBJ2-3, with 13 bases that match TRBD2. Losses at the gene ends were 4 bases for V and 3 bases for J; bases not matched to a gene: 7. Germline CDR1 reads LGHDT; CDR2 reads YNNKEL (reference sequence). The CDR3 is 17 amino acids. The CDR3 protein is CASSPPGTSGETDTQYF. For the CDR3, the DNA is TGTGCCAGCAGCCCGCCCGGGACTAGCGGGGAGACAGATACGCAGTATTTT.

This clonotype has only a few counts. The J gene is TRBJ2-4, the V gene TRBV11-2, with D tentatively TRBD2 (5 bases). Between the trimmed V and J ends, which lost 1 base and 6 bases, there was a span of 7 bases. Germline-derived CDR1 and CDR2 are SGHAT and FQNNGV. The CDR3 loop spans 13 amino acids. CDR3 nucleotides: TGTGCCAGCAGCTTAGCGGGGATAAACATTCAGTACTTC. The encoded protein is CASSLAGINIQYF.

CDR3 nucleotide sequence: TGTGCCAGCAGCCAACAGGAATTGGGAAACACCATATATTTT. Translated: CASSQQELGNTIYF. The V call is TRBV3-1, the J call TRBJ1-3; no definite D call. Deletions cut 2 bases from V and 4 bases from J, with 9 bases between. Germline assignment: CDR1 LGHDT and CDR2 YNNKEL (reference sequence). The length of the CDR3 is 14 residues.

This clonotype has more than one count but fewer than ten. The CDR3 is CASSLDLTGRNEQFF. The CDR3 DNA reads TGTGCCAGCAGCTTAGACCTGACAGGAAGGAATGAGCAGTTCTTC. The chain has TRBV7-9 and TRBJ2-1; D is perhaps TRBD1 (6 bases). The CDR3 sequence is 15 residues long. V was shortened by 1 base and J by 7 bases, with 14 bases between the two germline ends. Germline CDR1 reads SEHNR; CDR2 reads FQNEAQ (reference sequence).

The rearrangement links TRBV5-1 to TRBJ2-6, with TRBD1 matching over 9 bases. The CDR3 contains 16 residues. Germline assignment: CDR1 SGHRS and CDR2 YFSETQ. Losses at the gene ends were 7 bases for V and 0 bases for J; bases not matched to a gene: 5. The CDR3 region has the DNA TGCGCCAGCGGACAGGGGTCTCCCTCTGGGGCCAACGTCCTGACTTTC. This gives the protein CASGQGSPSGANVLTF. Looking up the rest from reference TRBV5-1 and TRBJ2-6 gives the full variable domain: KAGVTQTPRYLIKTRGQQVTLSCSPISGHRSVSWYQQTPGQGLQFLFEYFSETQRNKGNFPGRFSGRQFSNSRSEMNVSTLELGDSALYLCASGQGSPSGANVLTFGAGSRLTVL.

The V call is TRBV20-1, the J call TRBJ2-7; TRBD1 matches 7 bases. CDR3 size: 14 residues. The V segment lost 5 bases and the J segment 0 bases; nucleotides outside the gene matches: 7. Germline assignment: CDR1 DFQATT and CDR2 SNEGSKA (reference sequence). The CDR3 coding sequence is TGCAGTGCTGAGGACAGGACCAGCTCCTACGAGCAGTACTTC. Protein product: CSAEDRTSSYEQYF.

V gene TRBV20-1 combines with J gene TRBJ2-7; 8 nucleotides line up with TRBD1. CDR1 is DFQATT, CDR2 SNEGSKA, per germline (reference sequence). The CDR3 covers 12 residues. With V trimmed by 3 bases and J by 6 bases, 4 bases remained unmatched. The CDR3 reads CSASAGGAEQYF. The CDR3 DNA follows: TGCAGTGCTAGTGCAGGGGGCGCCGAGCAGTACTTC.

This clonotype was seen once. The chain employs TRBV10-2 and TRBJ2-7, with unresolved D. CDR1 WSHSY and CDR2 SAAADI come from the germline V gene. Trimming removed 2 bases at V and 4 bases at J, with 9 bases between. CDR3 length: 13 amino acids. The CDR3 bases are TGCGCCAGCAGTGAGGATTATGAATACGAGCAGTACTTC. Residues: CASSEDYEYEQYF.

The gene calls are TRBV7-2 and TRBJ2-5; TRBD2 aligns across 12 bases. Looked up from germline, CDR1 is SGHTA and CDR2 is FQGNSA. The junction had 4 bases not matched to a gene; V was cut back by 6 bases and J by 2 bases. The CDR3 totals 15 residues. CDR3 sequence (DNA): TGTGCCAGCAGTCTAGCGGGGGGGCAGCAAGAGACCCAGTACTTC. Translated: CASSLAGGQQETQYF.

This clonotype has just a few counts. At one end the junction does not follow the germline gene, possibly because of a read error. This rearrangement joins TRBV5-5 to TRBJ1-2; D is perhaps TRBD1 (6 bases). The germline V gene has CDR1 SGHKS and CDR2 YYEKEE (reference sequence). The CDR3 contains 17 residues. CDR3 DNA sequence: TGTGCCAGCAGCTTGGGGGGGGGGCCCACTTCGATCTATGGCCACACCTTC. It yields the protein CASSLGGGPTSIYGHTF.

In its sample, this clonotype was seen a few times. The chain joins TRBV5-4 to TRBJ2-6; D remains unclear. The CDR3 sequence is 15 residues long. CDR1 and CDR2 (germline): SGHNT, YYREEE (reference sequence). Trimming took 1 base from V and 2 from J, leaving 7 bases between them. Written as DNA, the CDR3 is TGTGCCAGCAGCTTGATAGTGCCTGGGGCCAACGTCCTGACTTTC. Encoded protein: CASSLIVPGANVLTF.

The chain carries TRBV20-1 and TRBJ2-2; TRBD2 agrees at 10 bases. Germline V gives CDR1 DFQATT, CDR2 SNEGSKA (reference sequence). The CDR3 is 15 amino acids. The V and J ends lost 1 base and 5 bases, in that order; junction bases with no gene match: 4. This CDR3 reads CSARASGGRTGELFF. The CDR3 region has the DNA TGCAGTGCTAGAGCTAGCGGGGGTCGGACCGGGGAGCTGTTTTTT.

This clonotype was recorded a few times. The V and J genes are TRBV20-1 and TRBJ2-4; TRBD1 agrees at 9 bases. CDR1 is DFQATT, CDR2 SNEGSKA, per germline (reference sequence). This CDR3 spans 14 amino acids. J gave up 3 bases and V 5 bases, and 5 bases lay outside the gene matches. The CDR3 sequence: CSADQTGGKNIQYF. CDR3 nucleotides: TGCAGTGCTGACCAGACAGGGGGCAAAAACATTCAGTACTTC.